This TCR beta chain was sequenced during a study of OX40 agonist ivuxolimab in advanced cancers. Study as a whole: Clinicians treated patients with ivuxolimab, an agonistic anti-OX40 (CD134) antibody.

Note on this clone: The antigen is unknown.

V shed 0 bases, J shed 1 base, and the junction held 7 bases outside the gene matches. Germline CDR1 reads SGHRS; CDR2 reads YFSETQ. This CDR3 has 17 amino acids. Using immunoSEQ multiplex PCR, the repertoire was profiled, and TCRdb retains in-frame clones only, with some absent. The data contain approximately 90,000 clones, about 88% of them singletons. Study results and limitations: Expanded peripheral T cells had an undetermined antigen specificity.

This chain links TRBV5-1 with TRBJ1-1; 9 bases map to TRBD1. The specimen comprised CD4+ or CD8+ T cells sorted from blood, sampled in a trial of the OX40 agonist ivuxolimab. The receptor's source is an adult with an advanced solid tumor such as melanoma, head and neck, liver or kidney cancer. For the CDR3, the DNA is TGCGCCAGCAGCTTGGTAGGGACAGGGATACCGAACACTGAAGCTTTCTTT. The encoded protein is CASSLVGTGIPNTEAFF.